This TCR beta chain stems from a study of shared clonotypes between healthy human individuals. Study background: The study used three CD4 naive, three CD4 memory, two CD8 naive and one CD8 memory plate per donor.

The data were produced by immunoSEQ multiplex PCR, yet TCRdb's version contains in-frame clones alone and is incomplete. Here the sample spans 230,000 or so clones, approximately 65% being singletons. The specimen was memory CD4+ T cells sorted from blood. Sample subset: CD45RA-negative fraction. This receptor was obtained from a man aged 25 to 40 in good health.

CDR3 nucleotide sequence: TGTGCCAGCAGCCCGGGGGACAGGAATGAAAAACTGTTTTTT. The encoded protein is CASSPGDRNEKLFF. The rearrangement uses TRBV5-8 and TRBJ1-4; 8 bases agree with TRBD1. J lost 5 bases, V lost 4 bases, and 4 bases had no gene match. CDR3 length: 14 amino acids. Germline-derived CDR1 and CDR2 are SGHTS and YDEGEE.